One and the same sample provided the 24 T cell receptor beta chains below, sequenced in a study of blood T cells in healthy people across ages. Using a J-beta primer mix together with a sample-barcoded 5' primer, a second PCR was run for about 6 to 12 cycles. Using its own MiXCR run on the 5' RACE reads, TCRdb lists one record per CDR3 protein. The top ten clones hold around 3.6% of a sample with 780,000 or so distinct CDR3 sequences, just under 25% of them seen once. Separately, the same data were catalogued under a study of T cells of mothers and their children.

The source material was blood. Source of these receptors: a boy between 10 and 17 years old in good health.

This clonotype has a handful of counts. V and J are TRBV12-5 and TRBJ1-1; D is unresolved. Trimming pared 1 base from V and 3 bases from J, leaving 6 bases between. The germline CDR1 and CDR2 sequences are LGHNT and FRNRAP. The CDR3 length is 13 residues. In DNA form, the CDR3 reads TGTGCTAGTGGTTTGGACGGTTACACTGAAGCTTTCTTT. Residues: CASGLDGYTEAFF. Full variable domain (rest looked up from reference TRBV12-5 and TRBJ1-1): DARVTQTPRHKVTEMGQEVTMRCQPILGHNTVFWYRQTMMQGLELLAYFRNRAPLDDSGMPKDRFSAEMPDATLATLKIQPSEPRDSAVYFCASGLDGYTEAFFGQGTRLTVV.

This clonotype turned up a few times. The genes are TRBV6-5 and TRBJ2-5; a weak D match, TRBD1 (6 bases). The end of the DNA is better explained by TRBJ2-1, so the J call may be wrong. Per the germline V gene, CDR1 is MNHEY and CDR2 is SVGAGI. This CDR3 has 17 residues. In DNA, the CDR3 is TGTGCCAGCAGTTACTCGTTAGAACAGGGAATTCCGGATGAGCAGTTCTTC. Residues: CASSYSLEQGIPDEQFF.

This clonotype was counted only a few times. The chain has TRBV28 and TRBJ2-6; D might be TRBD2 (6 bases). This CDR3 has 17 residues. Deletions cut 1 base from V and 2 bases from J, with 12 bases between. CDR1 and CDR2 (germline): MDHEN, SYDVKM. The DNA for the CDR3 is TGTGCCAGCAGTTTATATCCAGGAGGGGCTGGGGCCAACGTCCTGACTTTC. Amino acid sequence: CASSLYPGGAGANVLTF. Complete variable domain (other parts from reference TRBV28 and TRBJ2-6): DVKVTQSSRYLVKRTGEKVFLECVQDMDHENMFWYRQDPGLGLRLIYFSYDVKMKEKGDIPEGYSVSREKKERFSLILESASTNQTSMYLCASSLYPGGAGANVLTFGAGSRLTVL.

This chain links TRBV14 with TRBJ2-1, with 9 bases fitting TRBD2. V trimming: 2 bases; J trimming: 8 bases; junction bases outside the gene matches: 7. The CDR3 is 15 amino acids. Germline V CDR1 and CDR2: SGHDN, FVKESK. CDR3 in amino acids: CASSQTGLASDEQFF. The CDR3 bases are TGTGCCAGCAGCCAAACGGGACTAGCTTCTGATGAGCAGTTCTTC. Looking up the rest from reference TRBV14 and TRBJ2-1 gives the full variable domain: EAGVTQFPSHSVIEKGQTVTLRCDPISGHDNLYWYRRVMGKEIKFLLHFVKESKQDESGMPNNRFLAERTGGTYSTLKVQPAELEDSGVYFCASSQTGLASDEQFFGPGTRLTVL.

The chain joins TRBV11-2 to TRBJ2-7; 10 bases fit TRBD1. The CDR3 extends over 18 amino acids. Per germline, CDR1 SGHAT and CDR2 FQNNGV. Trimming cost V 2 bases and J 2 bases; bases outside gene matches: 12. The CDR3 loop reads CASSLPSPPGTGAYEQYF. As DNA, the CDR3 is TGTGCCAGCAGCTTACCCTCCCCCCCCGGGACAGGGGCCTACGAGCAGTACTTC.

This clonotype came up once. The chain is built from TRBV4-1 and TRBJ1-1; D remains ambiguous. Germline CDR1 reads MGHRA; CDR2 reads YSYEKL. Trimming removed 3 bases from V and 6 bases from J, with 11 bases in between. The CDR3 consists of 13 residues. CDR3: CASSQSPVAEAFF. The CDR3 DNA reads as TGCGCCAGCAGCCAGTCCCCCGTAGCTGAAGCTTTCTTT.

The sample holds a few counts of this clonotype. The chain is built from TRBV9 and TRBJ2-5; no reliable D call. CDR1 is SGDLS, CDR2 YYNGEE, per germline. CDR3 length: 20 residues. Trimming removed 1 base from V and 3 bases from J, with 28 bases in between. CDR3 sequence (DNA): TGTGCCAGCAGCGTAATGCCAGGTCTTGGTTTTGTGGGCCCGGAAGAGACCCAGTACTTC. This codes for CASSVMPGLGFVGPEETQYF.

This clonotype came up a few times. The chain joins TRBV6-5 to TRBJ2-1, with D perhaps given as TRBD1 or TRBD2 (5 bases each). This CDR3 has 15 residues. Germline CDR1 and CDR2: MNHEY and SVGAGI. The germline V and J ends were trimmed by 4 bases and 4 bases, with 14 bases remaining between them. The CDR3 nucleotides read TGTGCCAGCAGTTCCGGGACCCCGGGGTACAATGAGCAGTTCTTC. Translating gives CASSSGTPGYNEQFF.

The chain employs TRBV7-9 and TRBJ2-1, with D perhaps TRBD1 (5 bases). V was shortened by 5 bases and J by 5 bases, with 13 bases between the two germline ends. Germline-derived CDR1 and CDR2 are SEHNR and FQNEAQ (reference sequence). This CDR3 comprises 14 residues. The CDR3 loop is CASSGAPFDNEQFF. The DNA of the CDR3 is TGTGCCAGCAGCGGGGCTCCCTTCGACAATGAGCAGTTCTTC.

This clonotype showed up just a few times. The rearrangement uses TRBV7-9 and TRBJ2-7; tentatively, D is TRBD2 (6 bases). CDR1 and CDR2 (germline): SEHNR, FQNEAQ (reference sequence). The CDR3 length is 14 residues. V lost 8 bases to trimming and J lost 3 bases, with 17 bases between them. The CDR3 region has the DNA TGTGCCAGCCGGGGGTCCGACGGGGACTACGAGCAGTACTTC. Translated, it gives CASRGSDGDYEQYF.

The V and J genes are TRBV28 and TRBJ2-1, with D maybe TRBD2 (7 bases). V was shortened by 5 bases and J by 7 bases, with 18 bases between the two germline ends. Germline values: CDR1 MDHEN, CDR2 SYDVKM. This CDR3 spans 15 amino acids. CDR3 sequence: CASSLGGSRGNEQFF. The CDR3 region has the DNA TGTGCCAGCAGTCTGGGGGGGAGCAGGGGAAATGAGCAGTTCTTC.

This clonotype occurred a few times. The genes are TRBV13 and TRBJ2-7; 12 positions agree with TRBD2. Trimming at V came to 5 bases and at J to 6 bases, leaving 5 bases not matched to a gene. CDR1 and CDR2 (germline): PRHDT, FYEKMQ (reference sequence). CDR3 length: 14 residues. The CDR3, as DNA: TGTGCCAGCAGCCAAATACTAGCGGGGGGCGAGCAGTACTTC. It yields the protein CASSQILAGGEQYF.

There are a few counts of this clonotype. This chain uses TRBV19 with TRBJ2-5; 9 bases align to TRBD1. Looked up from germline, CDR1 is LNHDA and CDR2 is SQIVND (reference sequence). This CDR3 is built from 18 residues. Trimming at V came to 3 bases and at J to 3 bases, leaving 14 bases not matched to a gene. For the CDR3, the DNA is TGTGCCAGTAGTATTCGGACATCCACGGGACAGGGAAAAGAGACCCAGTACTTC. Its translation: CASSIRTSTGQGKETQYF.

This clonotype was seen only a few times. This chain uses TRBV6-5 with TRBJ1-4, with 7 bases fitting TRBD1. Losses at the gene ends were 5 bases for V and 3 bases for J; bases not matched to a gene: 3. The CDR3 runs 14 residues. Looked up from germline, CDR1 is MNHEY and CDR2 is SVGAGI. CDR3 protein: CASSRQGPNEKLFF. The DNA for the CDR3 is TGTGCCAGCAGTAGACAGGGACCTAATGAAAAACTGTTTTTT.

The V gene is TRBV7-2, the J gene TRBJ1-3; 10 positions match TRBD1. The CDR3 is 14 amino acids. V lost 4 bases, J lost 3 bases, and 0 bases stayed unmatched. The germline CDR1 and CDR2 sequences are SGHTA and FQGNSA. The CDR3 loop reads CASSWTGGGNTIYF. CDR3 sequence (DNA): TGTGCCAGCAGCTGGACAGGGGGTGGAAACACCATATATTTT.

This clonotype was seen at least ten times. Sequence at one end of the junction differs from germline and may be a read error. The chain employs TRBV28 and TRBJ2-7, with D tentatively TRBD1 (6 bases). This CDR3 has 14 amino acids. Germline assignment: CDR1 MDHEN and CDR2 SYDVKM. The DNA of the CDR3 is TGTGCCAGCAGCTTATTGGCAGGGGACTACGAGCAGTACTTC. Translation gives CASSLLAGDYEQYF.

The chain employs TRBV4-2 and TRBJ2-1; 9 bases map to TRBD2. The end of the DNA fits TRBJ2-7 better, so the J call may be wrong. Germline values: CDR1 LGHNA, CDR2 YNFKEQ. The CDR3 loop spans 16 amino acids. In DNA, the CDR3 is TGTGCCAGCAGCCAAGGACTAGCGGACAGCTCCTACGAGCAGTACTTC. This translates into CASSQGLADSSYEQYF.

The J gene is TRBJ1-1, the V gene TRBV28; D is perhaps TRBD1 (5 bases). From germline, CDR1 is MDHEN and CDR2 SYDVKM. CDR3 size: 14 residues. V dropped 4 bases and J dropped 11 bases, with 20 bases sitting between them. For the CDR3, the DNA is TGTGCCAGCAGTTGGCCGGGGACCACCCTTATGGCTTTCTTT. Its protein is CASSWPGTTLMAFF.

Only one count was recorded for this clonotype. The V call is TRBV12-3 or TRBV12-4, the J call TRBJ1-1; no clear D gene. Trimming took off 5 bases at V and 8 bases at J, with 15 bases between the two ends. There are 13 residues in the CDR3. DNA for the CDR3: TGTGCCAGCAGTCCCTCAGAAGGGTCGGAAGCTTTCTTT. It specifies CASSPSEGSEAFF.

This clonotype was seen only a few times. V is TRBV27 and J is TRBJ1-2; 7 bases fit TRBD1. With 6 bases clipped from V and 4 bases from J, the junction kept 11 bases outside the gene matches. Looked up from germline, CDR1 is MNHEY and CDR2 is SMNVEV (reference sequence). The CDR3 is 15 residues long. The CDR3 region is CASRPFDRDSYGYTF. Written as DNA, the CDR3 is TGTGCCAGCAGACCATTTGACAGGGATAGCTATGGCTACACCTTC.

This clonotype has a handful of counts. The rearrangement links TRBV20-1 to TRBJ2-1; no clear D. The ends were cut back, 0 bases at V and 3 bases at J, with 12 bases in the middle. The CDR3 spans 15 residues. Germline assignment: CDR1 DFQATT and CDR2 SNEGSKA (reference sequence). The DNA of the CDR3 is TGCAGTGCTAGAGATCCTTGGCATCTCTACAATGAGCAGTTCTTC. As protein: CSARDPWHLYNEQFF.

Only a few counts were recorded for this clonotype. V usage is TRBV25-1 and J usage is TRBJ2-5; D is unresolved. The V and J ends lost 3 bases and 5 bases respectively, with 16 bases between them. This CDR3 region has 15 residues. Germline-derived CDR1 and CDR2 are MGHDK and SYGVNS. The CDR3 sequence: CASSDPRPAMETQYF. In DNA form, the CDR3 reads TGTGCCAGCAGTGATCCTCGGCCCGCCATGGAGACCCAGTACTTC. Looking up the rest from reference TRBV25-1 and TRBJ2-5 gives the full variable domain: EADIYQTPRYLVIGTGKKITLECSQTMGHDKMYWYQQDPGMELHLIHYSYGVNSTEKGDLSSESTVSRIRTEHFPLTLESARPSHTSQYLCASSDPRPAMETQYFGPGTRLLVL.

V is TRBV29-1 and J is TRBJ2-6; unclear D gene. V gave up 6 bases and J gave up 0 bases, with 9 bases separating them. Germline CDR1 and CDR2: SQVTM and ANQGSEA. The length of the CDR3 is 14 residues. The DNA of the CDR3 is TGCAGCGTCAGGATAAACTCTGGGGCCAACGTCCTGACTTTC. This codes for CSVRINSGANVLTF.

The table lists this clonotype with many counts. The chain joins TRBV5-4 to TRBJ2-1; TRBD1 might be the D (6 bases). Trimming pared 4 bases from V and 7 bases from J, leaving 9 bases between. The CDR3 consists of 12 residues. The germline gives CDR1 SGHNT, CDR2 YYREEE (reference sequence). The CDR3 coding sequence is TGTGCCAGCAGCCGACAGGTAAATGAGCAGTTCTTC. It encodes CASSRQVNEQFF.